This T cell receptor beta chain appears in the sequencing data of a study of blood T cell repertoires in COVID-19 (dated by TCRdb to between 2020 and 2021). Regarding the study in general: Samples covering the acute and convalescent phases of COVID-19 were provided by collaborators in the United States, Italy and Spain. The prospective study material was composed of cDNA or gDNA derived from T cells, B-cell-depleted T cells, or PBMCs. Samples came from the ongoing ImmuneRACE study (first 160 participants) plus 1,254 subjects from 6 global collaborators. A freely available public database, intended as a resource for researchers studying the immune response to SARS-CoV-2, is where the repertoires were released. A de-identified subject ID, COVID-19 status, age in years and sex were almost always included in the sample metadata. Subjects who had been exposed to COVID-19, were actively infected with it, or had recovered from it provided the deeply sampled blood TCRbeta repertoires that made up the dataset. HLA class I and class II types, where available, came from metadata supplied by the sample provider rather than from assay-based typing. The research as a whole found: How much clinical and demographic metadata was included differed by source and by participant, and the metadata was provided uncurated.

Each collaborating institution followed its own protocols to collect whole blood in K2EDTA tubes. For TCRbeta analysis, collaborators shipped samples as frozen whole blood, isolated PBMCs, or DNA extracted from either of those sample types. About this clone itself: The target of this receptor is not known. No much larger clonotype is one base removed from it; base qualities were not supplied.

TCRbeta CDR3 regions were amplified from genomic DNA by means of the immunoSEQ Assay, a bias-controlled multiplex PCR. Turning to the authors' computational methods: The number of nucleated cells in each sample was estimated from the amplification of reference gene primers within the assay. Sequence reads were collapsed and filtered to measure the absolute abundance of every unique TCRbeta CDR3 rearrangement. Productive Simpson clonality was computed per sample as the square root of Simpson's diversity index over productive rearrangements. The table comes from immuneACCESS by way of TCRdb, which keeps in-frame sequences with V and J called. Part of the clones is missing from these tables; in studies checked, under half for an unresolved V gene and the rest for unknown reasons. The V and J calls and clone size were taken over from that table, and D and trimming were inferred from the DNA. This sample has about 180,000 clones in its table, and roughly nine tenths of those were observed once. In total, the top ten clones hold 2.5% to 3% of the sample.

The germline V end is reduced by 7 bases and the J end by 4 bases; junction bases left unmatched: 11. The germline V gene specifies SGHVS as CDR1 and FQNEAQ as CDR2. Spanning cysteine to phenylalanine, the CDR3 consists of 16 amino acids. Only the CDR3 region is kept as DNA, spanning 48 bases read in frame from base 1. The chain uses TRBV7-8 and TRBJ2-1; the central 9 bases match TRBD2. The sequence was obtained from a woman aged 25 to 39 with active or convalescent COVID-19. Sequenced: peripheral blood. The encoded CDR3 is CASTPKTSGPYNEQFF. The nucleotide sequence is TGTGCCAGCACCCCAAAGACTAGCGGTCCTTACAATGAGCAGTTCTTC.